A single sample is the source of the 10 T cell receptor beta chains below, sequenced in a study of monozygotic twins with inflammatory bowel disease. TCRdb reprocessed the 5' RACE reads, with one entry per CDR3 protein and no DNA. This sample lists about 380,000 distinct CDR3 sequences; its ten largest clones have 2.5% to 3%. Material: blood. The receptors here all came from a human donor with ulcerative colitis or Crohn's disease, or a healthy co-twin of an affected twin (not recorded which).

The gene calls are TRBV7-3 and TRBJ2-7; TCRdb's D call, TRBD1, is unchecked because there is no DNA. The CDR3 contains 11 residues. Germline V CDR1 and CDR2: SGHTA, FQGTGA. CDR3 amino acids: CASSQGVEQYF.

The CDR3 protein is CASSLGRYRETQYF. The V call is TRBV12-3 or TRBV12-4, the J call TRBJ2-5; the TRBD1 assignment by TCRdb is unverifiable without DNA. The CDR3 contains 14 residues.

The CDR3 spells CASSLLGGTGQGGEQYF. J is TRBJ2-7 and V is TRBV3-1; lacking DNA, the TRBD1 call made by TCRdb goes unchecked. Germline V gene lookup returns CDR1 LGHDT and CDR2 YNNKEL (reference sequence). This CDR3 contains 17 residues.

CDR3 protein: CASSSPGTSLLSQETQYF. This chain connects TRBV11-2 to TRBJ2-5; TCRdb names TRBD2, which stays unverified in the absence of DNA. The CDR3 covers 18 residues. CDR1 and CDR2 (germline): SGHAT, FQNNGV. Filled out from reference TRBV11-2 and TRBJ2-5, the complete variable domain reads EAGVAQSPRYKIIEKRQSVAFWCNPISGHATLYWYQQILGQGPKLLIQFQNNGVVDDSQLPKDRFSAERLKGVDSTLKIQPAKLEDSAVYLCASSSPGTSLLSQETQYFGPGTRLLVL.

The CDR3 loop is CSASRGGVETQYF. The V and J genes are TRBV20-1 and TRBJ2-5; with no DNA, the TCRdb D assignment of TRBD2 cannot be verified. Germline values: CDR1 DFQATT, CDR2 SNEGSKA (reference sequence). The CDR3 consists of 13 residues.

The chain uses TRBV30 and TRBJ2-7. Germline CDR1 GTSNPN, CDR2 SVGIG (reference sequence). This CDR3 contains 12 residues. CDR3 sequence reads: CAWSVTGYEQYF.

The gene calls are TRBV24-1 and TRBJ2-3; TCRdb gives TRBD2 as the D gene, but with no DNA this cannot be confirmed. CDR3 length: 16 amino acids. The V gene's germline CDR1 is KGHDR and CDR2 SFDVKD. CDR3 sequence reads: CATSDLGGGNTDTQYF.

CDR3 amino acids: CASSRGGWSSYNEQFF. The rearrangement uses TRBV5-6 and TRBJ2-1; checking the TCRdb D call of TRBD2 is not possible without DNA. The germline V gene encodes CDR1 SGHDT and CDR2 YYEEEE. The CDR3 is 16 residues long.

The rearrangement uses TRBV4-1 and TRBJ1-4; TCRdb reports TRBD1, a call that lacks DNA to check it against. The CDR3 extends over 15 amino acids. Germline V gives CDR1 MGHRA, CDR2 YSYEKL. The CDR3: CASSHGDRENEKLFF.

The chain has TRBV5-4 and TRBJ2-1. This CDR3 region has 13 residues. Germline CDR1 reads SGHNT; CDR2 reads YYREEE (reference sequence). CDR3 region: CASSPRPDNEQFF.